This T cell receptor beta chain emerged from a study of blood T cell repertoires in COVID-19. Study background: PBMCs, B-cell-depleted T cells, or T cells provided the cDNA or gDNA that made up the material.

Method: immunoSEQ multiplex PCR; TCRdb's copy keeps in-frame clones and lacks some. The data show 330,000 or so clones, roughly 87% seen once. The CDR3 has 14 residues. V lost 3 bases and J 2 bases, leaving 11 bases between the germline ends. Germline V gene data show CDR1 as MNHEY and CDR2 as SMNVEV (reference sequence). Participants, roughly 18 to 100 years old, spanned more than 20 US areas. This clone was seen more than once but under ten times. The receptor was isolated from a woman in her thirties who had recovered from COVID-19. Sample: PBMCs or T cells enriched from blood (not recorded which). The chain links TRBV27 to TRBJ2-7; perhaps TRBD2 as D (6 bases). The CDR3 is CASSFGTATYEQYF. The CDR3 DNA reads TGTGCCAGCAGTTTTGGGACTGCGACCTACGAGCAGTACTTC.